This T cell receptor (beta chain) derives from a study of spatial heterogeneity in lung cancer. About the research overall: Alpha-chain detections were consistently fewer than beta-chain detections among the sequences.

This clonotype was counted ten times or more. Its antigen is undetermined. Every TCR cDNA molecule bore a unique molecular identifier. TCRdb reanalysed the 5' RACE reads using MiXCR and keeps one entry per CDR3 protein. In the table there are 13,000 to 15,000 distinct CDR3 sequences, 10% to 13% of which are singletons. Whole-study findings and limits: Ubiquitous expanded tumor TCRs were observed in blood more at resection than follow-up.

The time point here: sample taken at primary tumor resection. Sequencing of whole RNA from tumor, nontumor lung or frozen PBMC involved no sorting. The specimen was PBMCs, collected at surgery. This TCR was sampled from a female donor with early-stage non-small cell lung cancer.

The chain's CDR3 is CASSLRTETYGYTF. In DNA form, the CDR3 reads TGTGCCAGCAGCTTGCGGACAGAGACCTATGGCTACACCTTC. This chain connects TRBV7-8 to TRBJ1-2; tentative D call: TRBD1 (6 bases). V dropped 3 bases and J dropped 4 bases, with 12 bases sitting between them. The germline gives CDR1 SGHVS, CDR2 FQNEAQ. CDR3 length: 14 residues.